The 17 T cell receptor beta chains reported below all come from one sample, sequenced in a study of blood T cells in healthy people across ages. Through a sample-barcoded 5' primer and a J-beta primer mix, a second PCR was run for about 6 to 11 cycles. In TCRdb, the 5' RACE reads were re-called with MiXCR into one record per CDR3 protein. The table has around 1.1 million distinct CDR3 sequences, more than 30% seen once; the top ten hold 10% to 15%. Sequencing was done on a sample of blood. The receptors shown here come from a young man in good health.

A few counts support this clonotype. For the CDR3, the DNA is TGTGCCAGCAGTGAATCGTGGGGTTCTGAGACCCAGTACTTC. Protein product: CASSESWGSETQYF. This sequence joins TRBV6-1 and TRBJ2-7, with D hard to call. The DNA end lines up better with TRBJ2-5; the J call may be wrong. CDR1 is MNHNS and CDR2 is SASEGT in the germline V gene. CDR3 length: 14 amino acids.

About this clonotype: Possible read error: a much larger clone is one base away. This chain joins TRBV20-1 and TRBJ2-1; 8 bases are shared with TRBD2. V dropped 7 bases and J dropped 4; count of bases not matched to a gene: 6. Germline V gives CDR1 DFQATT, CDR2 SNEGSKA (reference sequence). This CDR3 region has 13 residues. This CDR3 is CSGEGLVYNEQFF. In nucleotides, the CDR3 is TGCAGTGGAGAGGGACTAGTGTACAATGAGCAGTTCTTC.

The chain joins TRBV4-1 to TRBJ1-4; a possible D gene is TRBD1 (5 bases). The CDR3 totals 15 residues. Germline CDR1 is MGHRA and CDR2 is YSYEKL. Trimming took off 1 base at V and 6 bases at J, with 12 bases between the two ends. CDR3 nucleotide sequence: TGCGCCAGCAGCCAAGCACGGGGGGATGATGAAAAACTGTTTTTT. Protein: CASSQARGDDEKLFF.

CDR3 amino acids: CSARAPPGQVVGHGYTF. The CDR3 bases are TGCAGTGCTAGAGCCCCACCCGGACAGGTTGTGGGGCATGGCTACACCTTC. The chain couples TRBV20-1 to TRBJ1-2; 7 bases map to TRBD1. The CDR3 has 17 amino acids. CDR1 is DFQATT and CDR2 is SNEGSKA in the germline V gene (reference sequence). V was clipped by 1 base and J by 6 bases; unmatched bases: 17.

The chain joins TRBV25-1 to TRBJ2-5; TRBD1 matches 7 bases. Germline V gives CDR1 MGHDK, CDR2 SYGVNS. Trimming took 2 bases from V and 2 from J; bases not matched to a gene: 5. There are 15 residues in the CDR3. Here the CDR3 DNA reads TGTGCCAGCAGTGAACTTGGGACAGCGCAAGAGACCCAGTACTTC. Amino acids: CASSELGTAQETQYF.

The rearrangement links TRBV10-3 to TRBJ1-1; no reliable D call. This CDR3 spans 13 amino acids. Trimming pared 4 bases from V and 5 bases from J, leaving 11 bases between. CDR1 and CDR2 (germline): ENHRY, SYGVKD. This CDR3 is CAISGREGTEAFF. CDR3 DNA: TGTGCCATCAGTGGGAGGGAAGGTACTGAAGCTTTCTTT.

The V and J genes are TRBV5-1 and TRBJ1-4; the D gene is possibly TRBD1 (5 bases). CDR3 size: 14 residues. V was clipped by 3 bases and J by 8 bases, with 14 bases between them. Germline V gene data show CDR1 as SGHRS and CDR2 as YFSETQ. CDR3 sequence: CASSSDTGGEKLFF. DNA for the CDR3: TGCGCCAGCAGCTCGGACACCGGAGGCGAAAAACTGTTTTTT.

With regard to this clonotype: This may stem from a read error, because a much larger clone lies one nucleotide away. The chain employs TRBV4-1 and TRBJ2-1, with a tentative D call TRBD2 (5 bases). Deletions cut 0 bases from V and 3 bases from J, with 15 bases between. The germline CDR1 and CDR2 sequences are MGHRA and YSYEKL. The CDR3 length is 17 residues. CDR3 DNA: TGCGCCAGCAGCCAAGATGAAGCGGTGAGTTACTACAATGAGCAGTTCTTC. This translates into CASSQDEAVSYYNEQFF.

This clonotype has just a few counts. The chain has TRBV3-1 and TRBJ1-2; D gene ambiguous. The CDR3 has 14 amino acids. Germline lookup yields CDR1 LGHDT and CDR2 YNNKEL (reference sequence). V was clipped by 1 base and J by 6 bases, with 12 bases between them. CDR3 sequence reads: CASSQVSLFDGYTF. The CDR3 DNA reads as TGTGCCAGCAGCCAAGTCTCGCTTTTCGATGGCTACACCTTC.

The chain combines TRBV6-2 or TRBV6-3 with TRBJ2-1, with 10 bases matching TRBD2. The junction had 11 bases not matched to a gene; V was cut back by 5 bases and J by 4 bases. The V gene's germline CDR1 is MNHEY and CDR2 SVGEGT. There are 17 residues in the CDR3. CDR3 residues: CASSKELILAGYNEQFF. CDR3 bases: TGTGCCAGCAGTAAAGAGCTAATACTAGCGGGGTACAATGAGCAGTTCTTC.

The chain uses TRBV13 and TRBJ1-1; D gene ambiguous. The CDR3 has 15 amino acids. Germline CDR1 PRHDT, CDR2 FYEKMQ (reference sequence). The V and J ends lost 11 bases and 0 bases respectively, with 19 bases between them. CDR3: CASGHREGMNTEAFF. CDR3 nucleotides: TGTGCCTCCGGCCATAGGGAGGGTATGAACACTGAAGCTTTCTTT.

The rearrangement joins TRBV4-2 to TRBJ1-4; no reliable D call. The CDR3 contains 13 residues. Germline assignment: CDR1 LGHNA and CDR2 YNFKEQ. Trimming took 0 bases from V and 6 from J, leaving 5 bases between them. Here the CDR3 DNA reads TGTGCCAGCAGCCAAGAGGCGGATGAAAAACTGTTTTTT. Translation: CASSQEADEKLFF.

This clonotype appeared many times. The rearrangement links TRBV5-1 to TRBJ1-2; D call uncertain. Germline-derived CDR1 and CDR2 are SGHRS and YFSETQ. Trimming removed 1 base at V and 0 bases at J, with 10 bases between. The CDR3 is made up of 15 amino acids. The CDR3 nucleotides are TGCGCCAGCAGCTTGCGGGCAGAGACTAACTATGGCTACACCTTC. This gives the protein CASSLRAETNYGYTF.

This clonotype was counted only a few times. This CDR3 reads CSARSGTGTDTQYF. CDR3 bases: TGCAGTGCTAGATCCGGGACAGGCACAGATACGCAGTATTTT. This chain joins TRBV20-1 and TRBJ2-3; 7 bases map to TRBD1. The CDR3 extends over 14 amino acids. V lost 2 bases to trimming and J lost 1 base; unmatched junction nucleotides: 3. Germline CDR1 and CDR2: DFQATT and SNEGSKA (reference sequence).

This clonotype showed up just a few times. The rearrangement joins TRBV14 to TRBJ1-4; the match to TRBD1 covers 7 bases. Trimming took 1 base from V and 8 from J; bases not matched to a gene: 10. Looked up from germline, CDR1 is SGHDN and CDR2 is FVKESK. The CDR3 is 16 amino acids. CDR3 residues: CASSQVAGRGKEKLFF. The DNA of the CDR3 is TGTGCCAGCAGCCAAGTCGCGGGCAGGGGGAAGGAAAAACTGTTTTTT. The variable domain in full, completed from reference TRBV14 and TRBJ1-4, reads EAGVTQFPSHSVIEKGQTVTLRCDPISGHDNLYWYRRVMGKEIKFLLHFVKESKQDESGMPNNRFLAERTGGTYSTLKVQPAELEDSGVYFCASSQVAGRGKEKLFFGSGTQLSVL.

The J gene is TRBJ2-3, the V gene TRBV7-2; unclear D gene. The germline V and J ends were trimmed by 4 bases and 2 bases, with 16 bases remaining between them. Germline assignment: CDR1 SGHTA and CDR2 FQGNSA. This CDR3 is 16 amino acids long. This CDR3 reads CASSWTTSPYTDTQYF. DNA of the CDR3: TGTGCCAGCAGCTGGACGACTTCTCCCTACACAGATACGCAGTATTTT. The full variable domain, with the rest looked up from reference TRBV7-2 and TRBJ2-3, is GAGVSQSPSNKVTEKGKDVELRCDPISGHTALYWYRQSLGQGLEFLIYFQGNSAPDKSGLPSDRFSAERTGGSVSTLTIQRTQQEDSAVYLCASSWTTSPYTDTQYFGPGTRLTVL.

The CDR3 region has the DNA TGCGCCAGCAGCCAAGAGGCTGCTAGCGGGGGCACAGATACGCAGTATTTT. As protein: CASSQEAASGGTDTQYF. The chain carries TRBV4-3 and TRBJ2-3, with 9 positions matching TRBD2. V gave up 0 bases and J gave up 1 base; unmatched junction bases: 5. This CDR3 contains 17 residues. Germline V CDR1 and CDR2: LGHNA, YSLEER.